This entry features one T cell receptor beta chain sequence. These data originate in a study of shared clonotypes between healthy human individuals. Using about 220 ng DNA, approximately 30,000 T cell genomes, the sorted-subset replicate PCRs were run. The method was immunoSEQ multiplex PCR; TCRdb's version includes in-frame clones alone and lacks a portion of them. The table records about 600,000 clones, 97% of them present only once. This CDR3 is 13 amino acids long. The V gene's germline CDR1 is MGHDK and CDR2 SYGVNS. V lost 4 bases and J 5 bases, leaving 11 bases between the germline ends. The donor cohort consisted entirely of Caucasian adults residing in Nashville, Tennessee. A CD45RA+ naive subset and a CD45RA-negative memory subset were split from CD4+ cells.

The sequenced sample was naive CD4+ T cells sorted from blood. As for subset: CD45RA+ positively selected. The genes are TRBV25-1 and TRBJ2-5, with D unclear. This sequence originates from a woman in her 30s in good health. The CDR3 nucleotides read TGTGCCAGCAGTGGGCCCCCGTTCGAGACCCAGTACTTC. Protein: CASSGPPFETQYF.